This T cell receptor beta chain was documented in a study of cytomegalovirus exposure and HLA in healthy donors. The PCR employed 60 Vbeta primers together with 13 Jbeta primers. Only in-frame clones appear in the TCRdb table, and some are missing; sequencing was by immunoSEQ multiplex PCR. The data show around 210,000 clones, just under 80% seen once. The CDR3 covers 14 residues. Germline V gene data show CDR1 as KGHSH and CDR2 as LQKENI. Between the trimmed V and J ends, which lost 3 bases and 2 bases, there was a span of 10 bases. Sequences were obtained from PBMCs. This sequence originates from a boy aged 10-17 years in good health and CMV-seronegative. The chain carries TRBV18 and TRBJ1-1, with D possibly being TRBD1 (5 bases). CDR3 bases: TGTGCCAGCTCACCGAGGACACCAAACACTGAAGCTTTCTTT. Its protein is CASSPRTPNTEAFF.